The 7 T cell receptor beta chains reported below all come from one sample, sequenced in a study of shared clonotypes between healthy human individuals. Profiling relied on immunoSEQ multiplex PCR, and the TCRdb table lists in-frame clones only, not all of them. The sample yields 2 million to 2.5 million clones, around 95% seen once. Sequencing was carried out using naive CD4+ T cells sorted from blood. Subset reported: CD45RA+ positively selected. The receptors were gathered from a man aged 18 to 29 in good health.

The chain is built from TRBV28 and TRBJ1-4; D remains unclear. CDR1 and CDR2 (germline): MDHEN, SYDVKM. The CDR3 is 11 residues long. CDR3 DNA: TGTGTAACCCTTTCTAATGAAAAACTGTTTTTT. Amino acids: CVTLSNEKLFF.

V is TRBV7-2 and J is TRBJ2-1; D call uncertain. The CDR3 covers 12 residues. Germline V gene lookup returns CDR1 SGHTA and CDR2 FQGNSA. V lost 2 bases, J lost 12 bases, and 11 bases lay in between. CDR3 coding DNA: TGTGCCAGCAGCTTAATTCGTACGGTGCAGTTCTTC. Protein: CASSLIRTVQFF.

This chain uses TRBV7-6 with TRBJ2-3; 8 nucleotides match TRBD1. V lost 4 bases to trimming and J lost 0 bases; unmatched junction nucleotides: 6. Germline V CDR1 and CDR2: SGHVS, FNYEAQ. CDR3 length: 16 amino acids. CDR3 sequence reads: CASSSGTGASTDTQYF. CDR3 in DNA: TGTGCCAGCAGCTCGGGGACAGGAGCTAGCACAGATACGCAGTATTTT.

The gene calls are TRBV9 and TRBJ1-6, with D uncertain. The V end lost 0 bases, the J end lost 1 base, and 20 bases lay between the germline ends. This CDR3 spans 20 amino acids. CDR1 SGDLS and CDR2 YYNGEE come from the germline V gene. The CDR3 protein is CASSVDPVGYEGSYNSPLHF. CDR3 nucleotides: TGTGCCAGCAGCGTAGACCCCGTGGGCTACGAAGGGTCCTATAATTCACCCCTCCACTTT. Filled out from reference TRBV9 and TRBJ1-6, the complete variable domain reads DSGVTQTPKHLITATGQRVTLRCSPRSGDLSVYWYQQSLDQGLQFLIQYYNGEERAKGNILERFSAQQFPDLHSELNLSSLELGDSALYFCASSVDPVGYEGSYNSPLHFGNGTRLTVT.

The V call is TRBV13, the J call TRBJ1-1; D unclear. The CDR3 spans 15 residues. Trimming pared 2 bases from V and 1 base from J, leaving 11 bases between. CDR1 PRHDT and CDR2 FYEKMQ come from the germline V gene (reference sequence). CDR3: CASSLNRHRNTEAFF. CDR3 in DNA: TGTGCCAGCAGCTTAAATAGACACCGGAACACTGAAGCTTTCTTT.

The chain carries TRBV27 and TRBJ2-4, with TRBD1 as a possible D gene (6 bases). V gave up 2 bases and J gave up 1 base, with 12 bases separating them. From germline, CDR1 is MNHEY and CDR2 SMNVEV (reference sequence). The CDR3 runs 16 residues. The chain's CDR3 is CASSLQGLGAKNIQYF. CDR3 coding DNA: TGTGCCAGCAGTTTACAGGGGCTGGGGGCCAAAAACATTCAGTACTTC.

This clone was seen once. This specimen includes other DNA sequences encoding the same CDR3. The genes are TRBV5-1 and TRBJ2-2; D unclear. The V and J ends lost 3 bases and 1 base respectively, with 7 bases between them. In germline, CDR1 is SGHRS, CDR2 YFSETQ. There are 14 residues in the CDR3. The CDR3 sequence is CASSSTGNTGELFF. CDR3 DNA: TGCGCCAGCAGCTCCACGGGGAACACCGGGGAGCTGTTTTTT.